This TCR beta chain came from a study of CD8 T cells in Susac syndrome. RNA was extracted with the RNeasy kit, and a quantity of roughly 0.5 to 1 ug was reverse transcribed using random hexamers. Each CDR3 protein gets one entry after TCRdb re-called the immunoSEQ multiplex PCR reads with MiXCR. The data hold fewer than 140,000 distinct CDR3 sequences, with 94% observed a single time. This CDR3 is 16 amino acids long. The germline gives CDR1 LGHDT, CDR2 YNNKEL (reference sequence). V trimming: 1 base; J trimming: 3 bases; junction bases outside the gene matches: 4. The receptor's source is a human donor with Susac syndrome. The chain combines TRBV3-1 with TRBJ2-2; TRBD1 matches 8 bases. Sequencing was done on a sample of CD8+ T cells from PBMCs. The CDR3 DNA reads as TGTGCCAGCAGCCAAGCTCAGGACAGGGACACCGGGGAGCTGTTTTTT. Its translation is CASSQAQDRDTGELFF.